The source of this T cell receptor (beta chain) is a study of CXCR3-negative and CXCR3-positive naive CD8 T cells. Whole-study findings and limits: The study found comparably high diversity in both naive subsets and much lower diversity in memory CD8+ cells.

Germline V CDR1 and CDR2: SSHAT, FNYEAQ (reference sequence). This CDR3 spans 16 amino acids. TRB cDNA libraries were made by UMI-labeled 5' RACE. TCRdb re-called the 5' RACE reads and gives one entry per CDR3 protein, without DNA. Across 45,000 to 60,000 distinct CDR3 sequences, the top ten clones capture 20% to 25% of the sample. With regard to this clonotype: Its antigen remains unidentified.

V usage is TRBV7-7 and J usage is TRBJ2-5; TCRdb reports TRBD2, a call that lacks DNA to check it against. This clonotype originated in a human donor in good health. Some clones in this sample may be carry-over from other donors' samples. Material: memory CD8+ T cells from blood. CDR3 sequence reads: CASSFEAGGPLETQYF. Based on the CDR3 plus reference TRBV7-7 and TRBJ2-5, the full variable domain is GAGVSQSPRYKVTKRGQDVTLRCDPISSHATLYWYQQALGQGPEFLTYFNYEAQPDKSGLPSDRFSAERPEGSISTLTIQRTEQRDSAMYRCASSFEAGGPLETQYFGPGTRLLVL.